Here is one TCR beta chain with its context. CDR1 and CDR2 from the germline V gene are MDHEN and SYDVKM. The V end was cut by 5 bases, the J end by 2 bases, with 10 bases between. This CDR3 comprises 13 residues. The data derive from a study of blood T cell repertoires in COVID-19. Study overall: Collection of acute and convalescent COVID-19 samples took place in the United States, Italy and Spain. From T cells, B-cell-depleted T cells, or PBMCs came the material, which was cDNA or gDNA.

As originally analysed: Counts of nucleated cells, estimated from reference gene primer amplification, were obtained. The data were produced by immunoSEQ multiplex PCR, yet TCRdb's version contains in-frame clones alone and is incomplete. The V and J calls and clone size come from that table; D and trimming were worked out from the DNA. Of over 80,000 clones detected, 87% appear once; the ten largest clones hold about 20%. This chain links TRBV28 with TRBJ2-7, with D maybe TRBD2 (6 bases). The TCR was taken from a human donor in a cohort sampled during active COVID-19. The source material was peripheral blood. CDR3 in DNA: TGTGCCAGCAGTCTAGCGAGGCCCTACGAGCAGTACTTC. As protein: CASSLARPYEQYF.